A single sample is the source of the 2 T cell receptor beta chains below, sequenced in a study of blood T cell repertoires in COVID-19. Clones were read by immunoSEQ multiplex PCR, and TCRdb kept only the in-frame ones, dropping some. The sample lists under 300,000 clones; about 90% were seen once. Sequenced sample: PBMCs or T cells enriched from blood (not recorded which). The origin of the receptors is a woman in her 30s with acute COVID-19.

The chain joins TRBV28 to TRBJ1-6; D is uncertain. Trimming removed 5 bases from V and 0 bases from J, with 8 bases in between. CDR1 and CDR2 from the germline V gene are MDHEN and SYDVKM. The CDR3 consists of 15 residues. Here the CDR3 reads CASSPQNSYNSPLHF. CDR3 nucleotides: TGTGCCAGCAGTCCTCAGAACTCCTATAATTCACCCCTCCACTTT.

The V gene is TRBV28, the J gene TRBJ1-6; the match to TRBD1 covers 7 bases. V was pared by 6 bases and J by 7 bases, with 6 bases of the junction left unmatched. The CDR3 is 14 amino acids. Germline values: CDR1 MDHEN, CDR2 SYDVKM. This chain's CDR3 is CASSRQGGNSPLHF. Here the CDR3 DNA reads TGTGCCAGCAGCCGACAGGGTGGAAATTCACCCCTCCACTTT.